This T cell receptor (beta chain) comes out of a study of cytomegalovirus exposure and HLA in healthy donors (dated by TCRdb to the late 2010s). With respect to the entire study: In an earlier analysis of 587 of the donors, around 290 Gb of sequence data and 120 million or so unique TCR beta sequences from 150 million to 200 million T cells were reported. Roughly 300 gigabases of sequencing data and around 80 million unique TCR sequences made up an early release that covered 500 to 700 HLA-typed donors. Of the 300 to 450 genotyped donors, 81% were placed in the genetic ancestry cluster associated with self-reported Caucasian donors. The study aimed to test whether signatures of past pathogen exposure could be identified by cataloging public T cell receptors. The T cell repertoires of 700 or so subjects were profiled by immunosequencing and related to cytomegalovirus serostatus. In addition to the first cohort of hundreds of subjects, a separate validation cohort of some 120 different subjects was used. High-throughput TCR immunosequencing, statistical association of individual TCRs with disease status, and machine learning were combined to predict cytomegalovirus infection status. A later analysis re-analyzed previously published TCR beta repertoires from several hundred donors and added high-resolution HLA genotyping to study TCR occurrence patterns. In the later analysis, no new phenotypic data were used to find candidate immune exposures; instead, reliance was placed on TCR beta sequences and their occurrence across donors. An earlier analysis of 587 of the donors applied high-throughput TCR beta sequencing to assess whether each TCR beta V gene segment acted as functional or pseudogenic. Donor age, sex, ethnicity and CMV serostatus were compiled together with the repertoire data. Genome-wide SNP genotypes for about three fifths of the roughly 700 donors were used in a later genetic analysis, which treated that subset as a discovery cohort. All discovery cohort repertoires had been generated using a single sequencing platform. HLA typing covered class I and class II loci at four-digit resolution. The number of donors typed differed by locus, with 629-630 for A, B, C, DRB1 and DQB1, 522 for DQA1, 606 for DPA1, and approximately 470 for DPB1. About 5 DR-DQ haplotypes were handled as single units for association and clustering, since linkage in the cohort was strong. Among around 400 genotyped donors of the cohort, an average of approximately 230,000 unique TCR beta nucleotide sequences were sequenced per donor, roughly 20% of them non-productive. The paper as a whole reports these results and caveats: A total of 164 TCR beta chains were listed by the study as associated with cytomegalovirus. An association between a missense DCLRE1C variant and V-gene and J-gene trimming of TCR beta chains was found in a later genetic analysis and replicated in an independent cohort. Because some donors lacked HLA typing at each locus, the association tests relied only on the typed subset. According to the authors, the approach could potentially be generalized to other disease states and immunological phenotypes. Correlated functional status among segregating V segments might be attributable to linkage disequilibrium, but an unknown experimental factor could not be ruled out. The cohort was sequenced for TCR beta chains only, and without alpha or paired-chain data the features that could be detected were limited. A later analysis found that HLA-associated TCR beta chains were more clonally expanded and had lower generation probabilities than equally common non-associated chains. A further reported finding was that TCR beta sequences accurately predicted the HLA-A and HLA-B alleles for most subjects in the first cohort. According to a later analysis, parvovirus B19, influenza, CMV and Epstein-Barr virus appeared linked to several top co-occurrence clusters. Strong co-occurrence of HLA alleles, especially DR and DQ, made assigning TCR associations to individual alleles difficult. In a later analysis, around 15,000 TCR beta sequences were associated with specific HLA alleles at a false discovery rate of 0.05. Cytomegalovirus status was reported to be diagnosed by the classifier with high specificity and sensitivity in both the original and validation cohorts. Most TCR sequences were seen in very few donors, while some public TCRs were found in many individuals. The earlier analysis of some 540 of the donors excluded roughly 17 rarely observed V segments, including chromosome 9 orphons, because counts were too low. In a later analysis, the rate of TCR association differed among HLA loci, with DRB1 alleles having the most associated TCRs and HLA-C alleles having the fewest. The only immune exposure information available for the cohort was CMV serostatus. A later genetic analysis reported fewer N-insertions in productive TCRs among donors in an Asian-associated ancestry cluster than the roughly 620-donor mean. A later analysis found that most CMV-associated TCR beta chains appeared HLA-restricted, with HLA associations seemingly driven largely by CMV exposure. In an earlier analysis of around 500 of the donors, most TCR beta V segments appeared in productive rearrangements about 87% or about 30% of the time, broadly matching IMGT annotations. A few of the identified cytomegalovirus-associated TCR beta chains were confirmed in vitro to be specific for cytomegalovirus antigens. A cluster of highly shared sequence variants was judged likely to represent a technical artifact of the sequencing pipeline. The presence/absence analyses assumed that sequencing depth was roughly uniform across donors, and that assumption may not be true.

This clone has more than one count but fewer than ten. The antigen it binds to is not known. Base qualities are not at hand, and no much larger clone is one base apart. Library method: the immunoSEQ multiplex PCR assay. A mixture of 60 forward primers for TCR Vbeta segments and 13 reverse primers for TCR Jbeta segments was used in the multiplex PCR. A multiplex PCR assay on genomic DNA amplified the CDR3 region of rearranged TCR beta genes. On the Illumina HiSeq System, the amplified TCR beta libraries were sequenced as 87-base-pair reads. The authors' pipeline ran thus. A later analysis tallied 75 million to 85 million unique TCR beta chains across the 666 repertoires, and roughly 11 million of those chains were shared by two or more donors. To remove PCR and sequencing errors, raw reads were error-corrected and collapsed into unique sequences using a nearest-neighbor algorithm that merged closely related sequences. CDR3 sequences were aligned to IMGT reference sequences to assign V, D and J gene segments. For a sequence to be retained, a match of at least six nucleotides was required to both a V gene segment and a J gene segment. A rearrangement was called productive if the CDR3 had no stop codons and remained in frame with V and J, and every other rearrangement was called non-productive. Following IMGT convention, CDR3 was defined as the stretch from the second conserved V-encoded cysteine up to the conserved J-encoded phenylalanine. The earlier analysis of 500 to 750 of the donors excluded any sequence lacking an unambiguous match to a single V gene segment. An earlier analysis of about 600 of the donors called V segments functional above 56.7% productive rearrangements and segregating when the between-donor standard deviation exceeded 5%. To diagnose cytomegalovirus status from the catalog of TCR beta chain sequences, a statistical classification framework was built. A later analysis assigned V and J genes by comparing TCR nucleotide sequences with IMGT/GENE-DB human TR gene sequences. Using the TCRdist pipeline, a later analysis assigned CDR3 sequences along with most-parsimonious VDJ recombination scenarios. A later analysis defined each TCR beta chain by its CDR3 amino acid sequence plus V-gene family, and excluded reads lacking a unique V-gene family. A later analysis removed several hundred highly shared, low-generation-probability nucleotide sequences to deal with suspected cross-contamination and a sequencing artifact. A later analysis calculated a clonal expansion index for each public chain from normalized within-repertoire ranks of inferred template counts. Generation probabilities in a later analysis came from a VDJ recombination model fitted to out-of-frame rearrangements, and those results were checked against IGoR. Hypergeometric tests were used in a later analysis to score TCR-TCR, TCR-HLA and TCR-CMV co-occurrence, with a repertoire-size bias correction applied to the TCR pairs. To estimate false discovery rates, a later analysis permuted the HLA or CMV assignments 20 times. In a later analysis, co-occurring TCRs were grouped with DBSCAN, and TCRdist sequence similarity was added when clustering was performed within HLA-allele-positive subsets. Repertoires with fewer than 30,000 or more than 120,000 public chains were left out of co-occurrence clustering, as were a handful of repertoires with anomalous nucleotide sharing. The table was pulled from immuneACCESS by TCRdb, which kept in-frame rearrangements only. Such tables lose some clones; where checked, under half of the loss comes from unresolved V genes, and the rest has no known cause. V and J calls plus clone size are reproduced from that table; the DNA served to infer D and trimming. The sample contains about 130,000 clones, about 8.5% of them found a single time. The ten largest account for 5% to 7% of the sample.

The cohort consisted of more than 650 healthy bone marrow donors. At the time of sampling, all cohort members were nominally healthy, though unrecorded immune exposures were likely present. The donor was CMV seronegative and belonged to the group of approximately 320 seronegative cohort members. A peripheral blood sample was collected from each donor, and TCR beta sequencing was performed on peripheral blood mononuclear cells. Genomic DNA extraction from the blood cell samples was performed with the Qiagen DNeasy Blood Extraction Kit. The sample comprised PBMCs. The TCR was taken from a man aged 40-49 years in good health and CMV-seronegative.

The DNA reads TGTGCCAGCAGCGCCAACCCAGGGATTTGGGCTAATGAAAAACTGTTTTTT. This translates into CASSANPGIWANEKLFF. The chain couples TRBV5-6 to TRBJ1-4, and possibly TRBD1, on 5 matching bases. CDR1 is given as SGHDT and CDR2 as YYEEEE, both from the germline V gene. Reading from cysteine to phenylalanine, the CDR3 counts 17 amino acids. The retained sequence is limited to the CDR3, 51 bases, with the frame set at the first base. Trimming at the junction amounts to 4 bases on V and 3 bases on J, and the germline ends lie 19 bases apart.